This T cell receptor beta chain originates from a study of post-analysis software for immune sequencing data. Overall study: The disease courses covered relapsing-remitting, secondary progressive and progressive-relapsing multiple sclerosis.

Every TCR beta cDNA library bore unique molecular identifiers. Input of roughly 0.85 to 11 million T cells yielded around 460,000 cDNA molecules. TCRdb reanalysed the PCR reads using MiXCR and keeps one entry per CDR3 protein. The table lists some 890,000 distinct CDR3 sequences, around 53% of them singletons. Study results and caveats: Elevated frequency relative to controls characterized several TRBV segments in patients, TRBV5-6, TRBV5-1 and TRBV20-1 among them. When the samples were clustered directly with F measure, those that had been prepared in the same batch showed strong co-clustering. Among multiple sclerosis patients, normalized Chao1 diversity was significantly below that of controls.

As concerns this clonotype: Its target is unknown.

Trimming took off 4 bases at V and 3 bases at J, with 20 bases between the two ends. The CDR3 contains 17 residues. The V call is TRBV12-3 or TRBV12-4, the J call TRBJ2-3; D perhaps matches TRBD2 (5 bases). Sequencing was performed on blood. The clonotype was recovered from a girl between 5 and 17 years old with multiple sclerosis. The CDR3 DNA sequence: TGTGCCAGCAGTTCCCCCCGGATAGAGGGTGGGACAGATACGCAGTATTTT. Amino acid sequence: CASSSPRIEGGTDTQYF.